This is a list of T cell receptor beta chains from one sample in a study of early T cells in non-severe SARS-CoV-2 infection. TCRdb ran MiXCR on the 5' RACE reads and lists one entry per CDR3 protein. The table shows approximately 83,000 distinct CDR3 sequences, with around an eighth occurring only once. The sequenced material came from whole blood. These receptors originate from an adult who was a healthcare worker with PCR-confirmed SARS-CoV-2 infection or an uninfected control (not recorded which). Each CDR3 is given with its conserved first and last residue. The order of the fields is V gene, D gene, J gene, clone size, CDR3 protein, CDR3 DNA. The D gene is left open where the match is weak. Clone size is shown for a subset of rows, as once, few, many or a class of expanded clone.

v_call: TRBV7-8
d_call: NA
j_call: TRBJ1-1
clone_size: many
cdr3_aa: CASSLEPGNTEAFF
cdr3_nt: TGTGCCAGCAGCTTAGAGCCGGGGAACACTGAAGCTTTCTTT

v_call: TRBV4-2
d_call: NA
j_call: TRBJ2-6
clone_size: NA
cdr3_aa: CASSQVVQASGANVLTF
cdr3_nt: TGTGCCAGCAGCCAAGTTGTACAAGCCTCTGGGGCCAACGTCCTGACTTTC

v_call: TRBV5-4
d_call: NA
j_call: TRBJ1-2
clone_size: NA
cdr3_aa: CASSPEGGGYTF
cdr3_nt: TGTGCCAGCAGTCCGGAGGGGGGTGGCTACACCTTC

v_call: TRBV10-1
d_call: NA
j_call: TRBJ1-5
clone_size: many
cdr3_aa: CARSGTQNQPQHF
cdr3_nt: TGCGCCCGCTCCGGGACACAAAATCAGCCCCAGCATTTT

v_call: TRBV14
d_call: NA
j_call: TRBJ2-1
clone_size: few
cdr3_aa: CASSRVQGRYEQFF
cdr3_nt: TGTGCCAGCAGCCGGGTTCAGGGGAGGTATGAGCAGTTCTTC

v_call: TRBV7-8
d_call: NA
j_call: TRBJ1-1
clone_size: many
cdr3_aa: CASSPRARVNTEAFF
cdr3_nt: TGTGCCAGCAGCCCTAGGGCGCGGGTGAACACTGAAGCTTTCTTT

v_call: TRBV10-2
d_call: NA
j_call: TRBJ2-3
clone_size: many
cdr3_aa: CASSERQGFTDTQYF
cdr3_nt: TGCGCCAGCAGTGAGAGGCAGGGCTTCACAGATACGCAGTATTTT

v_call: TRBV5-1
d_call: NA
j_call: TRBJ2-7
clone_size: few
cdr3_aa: CASSLGLRAYEQYF
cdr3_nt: TGCGCCAGCAGCTTGGGACTGCGAGCCTACGAGCAGTACTTC

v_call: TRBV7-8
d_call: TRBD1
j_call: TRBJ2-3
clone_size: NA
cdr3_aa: CASSRDRAQGTDTQYF
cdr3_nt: TGTGCCAGCAGCCGGGACAGGGCTCAAGGCACAGATACGCAGTATTTT

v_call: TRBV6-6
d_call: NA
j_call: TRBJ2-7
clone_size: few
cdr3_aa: CANSYRPRDQQYF
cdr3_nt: TGTGCCAACAGTTACCGGCCCCGTGATCAGCAGTACTTC

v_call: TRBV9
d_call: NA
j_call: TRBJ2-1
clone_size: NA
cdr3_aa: CASSPRVAVYNEQFF
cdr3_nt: TGTGCCAGCAGCCCACGGGTAGCAGTCTACAATGAGCAGTTCTTC

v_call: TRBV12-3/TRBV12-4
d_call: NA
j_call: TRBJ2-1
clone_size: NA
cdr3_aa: CASSLGTDNEQFF
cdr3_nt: TGTGCCAGCAGCCTAGGGACTGACAATGAGCAGTTCTTC

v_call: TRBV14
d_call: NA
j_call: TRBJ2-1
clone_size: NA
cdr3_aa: CASSQGLRWPPPFF
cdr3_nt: TGTGCCAGCAGCCAGGGATTGAGATGGCCTCCCCCGTTCTTC